This TCR beta chain comes out of a study of T cells after yellow fever vaccination. Study observations and caveats: Within FACS-sorted repertoires, abundant clonotypes contaminating from the bulk population could be present. The booster response re-showed most primary clones: 96% CD4, approximately 90% CD8. It was a small share of clonotypes that appeared in both CD4 and CD8 compartments.

This clonotype has a count of ten or more. Its antigen is not identified. As TCR cDNA was made by 5'RACE template switching, a universal primer site and UMIs were added. TCRdb re-called the 5' RACE reads through MiXCR, storing one row per CDR3 protein. The repertoire includes under 150,000 distinct CDR3 sequences, around 7.7% of them detected once, and under 0.95% sits in the top ten. This CDR3 has 16 residues. Germline V lookup: CDR1 LNHNV, CDR2 YYDKDF (reference sequence). The V end lost 2 bases, the J end lost 2 bases, and 14 bases lay between the germline ends. The chain couples TRBV15 to TRBJ2-3; D is possibly TRBD2 (6 bases). The input for sequencing was CD4+ T cells sorted from PBMCs, taken 5 days after the yellow fever booster vaccination. The source of this sequence is a man younger than 40 who received the YFV17D yellow fever vaccine. In DNA form, the CDR3 reads TGTGCCACCAGCAGACTAGCGCCAACGAACACAGATACGCAGTATTTT. Translated: CATSRLAPTNTDTQYF.